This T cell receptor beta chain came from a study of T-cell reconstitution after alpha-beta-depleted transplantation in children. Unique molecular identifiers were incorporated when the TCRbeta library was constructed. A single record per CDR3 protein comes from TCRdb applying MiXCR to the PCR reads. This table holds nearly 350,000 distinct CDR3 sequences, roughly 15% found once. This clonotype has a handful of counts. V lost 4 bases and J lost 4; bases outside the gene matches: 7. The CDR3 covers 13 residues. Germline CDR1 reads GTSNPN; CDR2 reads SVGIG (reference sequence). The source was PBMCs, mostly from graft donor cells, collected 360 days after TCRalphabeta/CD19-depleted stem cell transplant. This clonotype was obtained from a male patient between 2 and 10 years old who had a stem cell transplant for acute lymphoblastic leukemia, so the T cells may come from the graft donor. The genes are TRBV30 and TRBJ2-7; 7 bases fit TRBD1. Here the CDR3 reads CAWNGDRPYEQYF. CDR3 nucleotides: TGTGCCTGGAATGGGGACAGACCTTACGAGCAGTACTTC. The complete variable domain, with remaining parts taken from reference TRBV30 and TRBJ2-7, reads SQTIHQWPATLVQPVGSPLSLECTVEGTSNPNLYWYRQAAGRGLQLLFYSVGIGQISSEVPQNLSASRPQDRQFILSSKKLLLSDSGFYLCAWNGDRPYEQYFGPGTRLTVT.